Following are 17 T cell receptor beta chains from one sample sequenced in a study of T cell changes during pregnancy in multiple sclerosis. Some clones are missing from TCRdb's copy, which holds only in-frame ones; the method was immunoSEQ multiplex PCR. This table holds tens of thousands of clones, approximately 90% found once. The sample was CD4+ T cells from peripheral blood mononuclear cells, taken in the first trimester of pregnancy. All receptors derive from a female donor in good health, enrolled as a control in a pregnancy study.

V is TRBV6-1 and J is TRBJ2-7; D is perhaps TRBD1 (6 bases). Germline V gene lookup returns CDR1 MNHNS and CDR2 SASEGT. There are 14 residues in the CDR3. V lost 7 bases and J lost 2, with 15 bases in between. The CDR3 nucleotides read TGTGCCAGCACTTTTCAGGGGAACGCCTACGAGCAGTACTTC. Protein product: CASTFQGNAYEQYF.

The chain employs TRBV11-2 and TRBJ2-3; 11 bases line up with TRBD2. Germline CDR1 SGHAT, CDR2 FQNNGV. This CDR3 contains 16 residues. V lost 5 bases to trimming and J lost 4 bases; unmatched junction nucleotides: 8. CDR3 loop: CASSDELAGVSDTQYF. CDR3 nucleotide sequence: TGTGCCAGCAGCGACGAACTAGCGGGGGTATCAGATACGCAGTATTTT.

The chain is built from TRBV6-5 and TRBJ1-3; unclear D gene. Germline values: CDR1 MNHEY, CDR2 SVGAGI. Trimming removed 0 bases at V and 0 bases at J, with 9 bases between. The CDR3 totals 16 residues. The CDR3 loop is CASSYSARLSGNTIYF. In DNA, the CDR3 is TGTGCCAGCAGTTACTCTGCCAGACTCTCTGGAAACACCATATATTTT.

The chain links TRBV7-9 to TRBJ2-7, with 7 bases identical to TRBD1. Germline V gives CDR1 SEHNR, CDR2 FQNEAQ (reference sequence). This CDR3 spans 13 amino acids. Trimming cost V 7 bases and J 4 bases; bases outside gene matches: 7. The CDR3 region is CASTTGASYEQYF. As DNA, the CDR3 is TGTGCCAGCACCACAGGGGCCTCTTACGAGCAGTACTTC.

V and J are TRBV16 and TRBJ1-1; TRBD1 matches at 10 bases. The CDR3 extends over 16 amino acids. In germline, CDR1 is KGHSY, CDR2 FQNENV. V dropped 3 bases and J dropped 3; count of bases not matched to a gene: 7. DNA for the CDR3: TGTGCCAGCAGCCAGTGGGTCGGACAGGGGGACACTGAAGCTTTCTTT. The encoded protein is CASSQWVGQGDTEAFF.

The rearrangement links TRBV28 to TRBJ1-2, with 9 positions matching TRBD1. There are 15 residues in the CDR3. V shed 6 bases and J 4 bases; nucleotides not matched to a gene: 9. CDR1 is MDHEN and CDR2 is SYDVKM in the germline V gene. The CDR3 sequence: CASRKGDRDIYGYTF. The CDR3 bases are TGTGCCAGCAGGAAAGGGGACAGGGATATCTATGGCTACACCTTC.

The CDR3 protein is CASSLVARQETQYF. The DNA of the CDR3 is TGTGCCAGCAGTTTAGTCGCTAGACAAGAGACCCAGTACTTC. The rearrangement joins TRBV28 to TRBJ2-5; D unclear. The CDR3 contains 14 residues. Trimming pared 2 bases from V and 2 bases from J, leaving 9 bases between. Per the germline V gene, CDR1 is MDHEN and CDR2 is SYDVKM.

The rearrangement links TRBV27 to TRBJ1-6, with 9 bases aligning to TRBD1. Germline trimming cut 6 bases from V and 7 bases from J; bases unmatched to any gene: 4. CDR1 and CDR2 (germline): MNHEY, SMNVEV (reference sequence). The CDR3 spans 14 residues. CDR3 sequence (DNA): TGTGCCAGCAGCCCGGGACAGGGAAATTCACCCCTCCACTTT. It specifies CASSPGQGNSPLHF.

The J gene is TRBJ2-1, the V gene TRBV10-3, with 7 bases matching TRBD2. The CDR3 extends over 15 amino acids. In germline, CDR1 is ENHRY, CDR2 SYGVKD. V dropped 10 bases and J dropped 0; count of bases not matched to a gene: 9. DNA of the CDR3: TGTGCCACTCACGTCGGACTAGGCTCCTACAATGAGCAGTTCTTC. This encodes CATHVGLGSYNEQFF.

The V gene is TRBV5-8, the J gene TRBJ2-1, with 12 bases fitting TRBD2. Trimming at V came to 1 base and at J to 7 bases, leaving 6 bases not matched to a gene. Looked up from germline, CDR1 is SGHTS and CDR2 is YDEGEE. This CDR3 is 16 amino acids long. CDR3 protein: CASSLFGTSGRNEQFF. CDR3 bases: TGTGCCAGCAGCTTGTTTGGGACTAGCGGGCGGAATGAGCAGTTCTTC.

This clone was observed once. The chain combines TRBV6-6 with TRBJ2-7; D perhaps matches TRBD2 (6 bases). The ends were cut back, 2 bases at V and 6 bases at J, with 11 bases in the middle. The CDR3 contains 13 residues. Looked up from germline, CDR1 is MNHNY and CDR2 is SVGAGI (reference sequence). DNA for the CDR3: TGTGCCAGCAGTTACGGCGGGATGGGCGAGCAGTACTTC. Encoded protein: CASSYGGMGEQYF.

The rearrangement uses TRBV6-8 and TRBJ2-6; 7 nucleotides line up with TRBD2. The CDR3 has 17 residues. Germline V gene lookup returns CDR1 MNHGY and CDR2 SAAAGT. Trimming at V came to 8 bases and at J to 4 bases, leaving 14 bases not matched to a gene. CDR3 in amino acids: CASPAGEGLIGANVLTF. CDR3 DNA sequence: TGTGCCAGCCCCGCCGGGGAGGGGCTGATCGGGGCCAACGTCCTGACTTTC.

With respect to this clone: One junction end disagrees with the germline gene, perhaps due to a read error. This chain joins TRBV7-6 and TRBJ2-7; 7 nucleotides align to TRBD2. The CDR3 contains 15 residues. The germline gives CDR1 SGHVS, CDR2 FNYEAQ. CDR3 sequence (DNA): TGTGCTAGCAGCTTAGGGGAGGGTTCCTCCTACGAGCAGTACTTC. This sequence encodes CASSLGEGSSYEQYF.

The rearrangement joins TRBV10-1 to TRBJ1-5, with 8 bases lining up with TRBD1. This CDR3 spans 16 amino acids. The germline CDR1 and CDR2 sequences are WNHNN and SYGVQD (reference sequence). Trimming cost V 6 bases and J 7 bases; bases outside gene matches: 14. CDR3 loop: CASSEREDRDRQPQHF. The DNA for the CDR3 is TGCGCCAGCAGCGAAAGGGAGGACAGGGACCGCCAGCCCCAGCATTTT.

The chain links TRBV12-5 to TRBJ2-1; 10 nucleotides agree with TRBD1. V was clipped by 2 bases and J by 5 bases; unmatched bases: 6. CDR3 size: 16 residues. Germline V lookup: CDR1 LGHNT, CDR2 FRNRAP. CDR3 amino acids: CASGLTGQGFHNEQFF. The CDR3 DNA follows: TGTGCTAGTGGTTTGACGGGACAGGGGTTCCACAATGAGCAGTTCTTC.

As DNA, the CDR3 is TGCGCCAGCAAAAAGGTAGCGGGACAAGAGACCCAGTACTTC. Translation gives CASKKVAGQETQYF. The J gene is TRBJ2-5, the V gene TRBV5-1; 8 bases line up with TRBD2. The CDR3 is 14 amino acids. The germline V gene has CDR1 SGHRS and CDR2 YFSETQ. Trimming cost V 6 bases and J 2 bases; bases outside gene matches: 6.

This rearrangement joins TRBV27 to TRBJ2-7; a weak D match, TRBD2 (6 bases). Trimming left V 6 bases short and J 3 bases short, with 15 bases between. The CDR3 is 14 residues long. Germline V gives CDR1 MNHEY, CDR2 SMNVEV (reference sequence). CDR3 loop: CASRRGLGDYEQYF. DNA of the CDR3: TGTGCCAGCAGACGGGGACTGGGAGACTACGAGCAGTACTTC.